Shown below are 10 T cell receptor beta chains from a single sample sequenced in a study of PD-1 blockade in classical Hodgkin lymphoma. The data were produced by immunoSEQ multiplex PCR, yet TCRdb's version contains in-frame clones alone and is incomplete. The sample holds approximately 52,000 clones, around 73% seen once. Relapses following autologous stem cell transplantation were seen in all patients, with brentuximab vedotin exposure varying. Sequences were derived from peripheral blood mononuclear cells (PBMCs), sampled before the second cycle of nivolumab. These receptors came from a human donor with classical Hodgkin lymphoma.

The rearrangement links TRBV19 to TRBJ2-3; TRBD2 matches 14 bases. Germline V gene lookup returns CDR1 LNHDA and CDR2 SQIVND (reference sequence). This CDR3 is built from 17 residues. V was clipped by 9 bases and J by 4 bases; unmatched bases: 12. CDR3 in DNA: TGTGCCAGCCGAGGACTAGCGGGAGGCCGGGCCGCAGATACGCAGTATTTT. It encodes CASRGLAGGRAADTQYF.

This clone was seen a few times. CDR3 nucleotide sequence: TGCGCCAGCAGCATCGGGACTCCGGTCAACGAGCAGTACTTC. Protein product: CASSIGTPVNEQYF. The chain carries TRBV4-1 and TRBJ2-7; possible D gene TRBD2, 6 bases. V lost 5 bases and J lost 5, with 16 bases in between. The CDR3 covers 14 residues. CDR1 is MGHRA and CDR2 is YSYEKL in the germline V gene.

The chain links TRBV13 to TRBJ1-1; D possibly corresponds to TRBD1 (6 bases). CDR3 size: 12 residues. From germline, CDR1 is PRHDT and CDR2 FYEKMQ (reference sequence). Trimming removed 0 bases from V and 11 bases from J, with 10 bases in between. CDR3 bases: TGTGCCAGCAGCTTAGGGGGGGCTCGGGCTTTCTTT. Amino acid sequence: CASSLGGARAFF.

The rearrangement links TRBV7-2 to TRBJ2-1, with TRBD2 matching 11 bases. V dropped 1 base and J dropped 5; count of bases not matched to a gene: 4. This CDR3 has 16 residues. The V gene's germline CDR1 is SGHTA and CDR2 FQGNSA. The CDR3 coding sequence is TGTGCCAGCAGCTTAGGGGGACTAGCGGCTAACAATGAGCAGTTCTTC. This codes for CASSLGGLAANNEQFF. The variable domain in full, with the rest retrieved from reference TRBV7-2 and TRBJ2-1, is GAGVSQSPSNKVTEKGKDVELRCDPISGHTALYWYRQSLGQGLEFLIYFQGNSAPDKSGLPSDRFSAERTGGSVSTLTIQRTQQEDSAVYLCASSLGGLAANNEQFFGPGTRLTVL.

The chain recombines TRBV30 with TRBJ1-4; no firm D call. Germline V gives CDR1 GTSNPN, CDR2 SVGIG (reference sequence). The length of the CDR3 is 13 residues. V lost 8 bases and J 0 bases, leaving 10 bases between the germline ends. This CDR3 reads CAGLDTTNEKLFF. As DNA, the CDR3 is TGTGCCGGGCTCGATACAACTAATGAAAAACTGTTTTTT. Combining the CDR3 with reference TRBV30 and TRBJ1-4 gives the whole variable domain SQTIHQWPATLVQPVGSPLSLECTVEGTSNPNLYWYRQAAGRGLQLLFYSVGIGQISSEVPQNLSASRPQDRQFILSSKKLLLSDSGFYLCAGLDTTNEKLFFGSGTQLSVL.

The chain joins TRBV19 to TRBJ2-2, with 11 bases matching TRBD1. Germline V gene lookup returns CDR1 LNHDA and CDR2 SQIVND (reference sequence). This CDR3 is built from 14 residues. The V gene end was trimmed by 10 bases and the J gene end by 3 bases; junction bases not matched to a gene: 4. The CDR3 is CATWDRGDTGELFF. In DNA form, the CDR3 reads TGTGCCACCTGGGACAGGGGGGACACCGGGGAGCTGTTTTTT.

The chain is built from TRBV9 and TRBJ2-6, with a tentative D call TRBD2 (5 bases). Trimming cost V 0 bases and J 2 bases, with 12 bases left between them. The length of the CDR3 is 17 residues. The V gene's germline CDR1 is SGDLS and CDR2 YYNGEE. The CDR3 DNA reads as TGTGCCAGCAGCGTAGTACTCCCCGGGGCTGGGGCCAACGTCCTGACTTTC. Its protein product is CASSVVLPGAGANVLTF.

The gene calls are TRBV29-1 and TRBJ2-5; D tentatively fits TRBD1 or TRBD2 (5 bases each). The CDR3 contains 12 residues. The germline V gene encodes CDR1 SQVTM and CDR2 ANQGSEA. V lost 8 bases, J lost 4 bases, and 14 bases lay in between. For the CDR3, the DNA is TGCAGCCTCTCGGGGCAGGGAGAGACCCAGTACTTC. Encoded protein: CSLSGQGETQYF.

The V and J genes are TRBV27 and TRBJ2-3, with D possibly TRBD2 on 6 matching bases. Germline CDR1 and CDR2: MNHEY and SMNVEV (reference sequence). V lost 7 bases, J lost 2 bases, and 16 bases lay in between. This CDR3 has 15 residues. The CDR3 bases are TGTGCCAGCACCCTGAGGCCGGGAGCCACAGATACGCAGTATTTT. Its protein product is CASTLRPGATDTQYF.

The V and J genes are TRBV5-1 and TRBJ1-3, with D unclear. Germline V gene sequence: CDR1 SGHRS, CDR2 YFSETQ. This CDR3 has 15 residues. The V end lost 4 bases, the J end lost 0 bases, and 11 bases lay between the germline ends. The CDR3 nucleotides are TGCGCCAGCAGCCCAACACGCTTCTCTGGAAACACCATATATTTT. Its translation is CASSPTRFSGNTIYF.